This is a list of T cell receptor beta chains from one sample in a study of cytomegalovirus exposure and HLA in healthy donors. The protocol was immunoSEQ multiplex PCR, while the TCRdb copy is restricted to in-frame clones and leaves out a portion. The table lists about 160,000 clones, 77% of them singletons. The sequenced material came from PBMCs. The receptors were sampled from a man aged 25 to 40 in good health and CMV-seropositive. CDR3s include the opening cysteine and the closing phenylalanine or tryptophan. The order of the fields is V gene, clone size, J gene, D gene, CDR3 DNA, CDR3 protein. The D gene is left open where the match is weak. Only some rows state a clone size, as once, few, many or a class for expanded clones.

TRBV6-5	large	TRBJ2-7	TRBD1	TGTGCCAGCAGGGCAGGGACAGGGGCCTACGAGCAGTACTTC	CASRAGTGAYEQYF
TRBV28	.	TRBJ1-1	.	TGTGCCAGCAGTTCTCAGGGAATGAACACTGAAGCTTTCTTT	CASSSQGMNTEAFF
TRBV2	.	TRBJ2-7	TRBD1	TGTGCCAGCAGAAGAGCTCCCGGGACAGTTTCCTACGAGCAGTACTTC	CASRRAPGTVSYEQYF
TRBV4-1	.	TRBJ2-5	TRBD2	TGCGCCAGCAGCCAACTAGCGGGGGCCAACCAAGAGACCCAGTACTTC	CASSQLAGANQETQYF
TRBV7-6	once	TRBJ1-4	.	TGTGCCAGCAGCTTAGCAACGGGAGCGAATGAAAAACTGTTTTTT	CASSLATGANEKLFF
TRBV11-3	.	TRBJ2-3	.	TGTGCCAGCAGCTTAGAGTCGGCAGGGGTATTGACAGATACGCAGTATTTT	CASSLESAGVLTDTQYF
TRBV18	.	TRBJ2-5	.	TGTGCCAGCTCACCATCCTACGAAGAGACCCAGTACTTC	CASSPSYEETQYF
TRBV28	.	TRBJ1-1	TRBD1	TGTGCCAGCAGTTTCTGGGACAGGGCCAAGAACACTGAAGCTTTCTTT	CASSFWDRAKNTEAFF
TRBV4-1	once	TRBJ1-2	TRBD1	TGCGCCAGCAGCCGCGACAGGGGCAGGACTAACTATGGCTACACCTTC	CASSRDRGRTNYGYTF
TRBV4-1	.	TRBJ2-1	.	TGCGCCAGCAGCCAAGCCTTCCCGGGACACAGAAAGCAGTTCTTC	CASSQAFPGHRKQFF
TRBV15	.	TRBJ1-5	.	TGTGCCACCAGCAGACAGTCGCAGGGTCAGCCCCAGCATTTT	CATSRQSQGQPQHF
TRBV11-2	.	TRBJ2-3	TRBD2	TGTGCCAGCAGCCCTCGGGCTAGCGGGAAGACAGATACGCAGTATTTT	CASSPRASGKTDTQYF
TRBV6-6	.	TRBJ2-3	.	TGTGCCAGCAGTTACCAGCGTGGCACAGATACGCAGTATTTT	CASSYQRGTDTQYF
TRBV5-1	.	TRBJ2-1	TRBD2	TGCGCCAGCAGCTTCGGGACTAGCGGCAATGAGCAGTTCTTC	CASSFGTSGNEQFF
TRBV4-3	.	TRBJ1-5	TRBD1	TGCGCCAGCAGCCCCGGGACAGGAAATCAGCCCCAGCATTTT	CASSPGTGNQPQHF
TRBV4-1	.	TRBJ1-1	TRBD1	TGCGCCAGCAGCCAAGATGGGGCAGGGGGTAGTACTGAAGCTTTCTTT	CASSQDGAGGSTEAFF
TRBV7-9	.	TRBJ1-5	TRBD1	TGTGCCAGCAGCCCCGGGACAGGGGCGGCTCAGCCCCAGCATTTT	CASSPGTGAAQPQHF
TRBV5-1	few	TRBJ1-2	TRBD1	TGCGCCAGCAGCGTTTCCGGGACAGGTAGTAACTATGGCTACACCTTC	CASSVSGTGSNYGYTF
TRBV10-3	once	TRBJ2-7	.	TGTGCCATCAGTGAGTCAACCAGGGACATCTCCTACGAGCAGTACTTC	CAISESTRDISYEQYF
TRBV5-1	.	TRBJ1-1	TRBD1	TGCGCCAGCAGCTTTAACAGGGGGCAGAACACTGAAGCTTTCTTT	CASSFNRGQNTEAFF
TRBV27	once	TRBJ2-5	.	TGTGCCAGCCTTCAGACTAGAACAGAGACCCAGTACTTC	CASLQTRTETQYF
TRBV30	.	TRBJ1-2	.	TGTGCCTGGACCGGGGGTTTCTATGGCTACACCTTC	CAWTGGFYGYTF
TRBV27	.	TRBJ2-7	TRBD1	TGTGCCAGCAGTTCGGACAGGGACTACGAGCAGTACTTC	CASSSDRDYEQYF
TRBV7-9	.	TRBJ2-7	TRBD1	TGTGCCAGCAGCCCCGGACAGGGGGTATACGAGCAGTACTTC	CASSPGQGVYEQYF
TRBV27	.	TRBJ2-1	TRBD1	TGTGCCAGCAGTTCCCGGGACAGGGGGCTCAATGAGCAGTTCTTC	CASSSRDRGLNEQFF
TRBV4-1	.	TRBJ2-7	TRBD1	TGCGCCAGCAGCACAAGACAGGGCTACGAGCAGTACTTC	CASSTRQGYEQYF
TRBV10-1	.	TRBJ2-3	.	TGCGCCAGCACCTACAGGCGCACAGATACGCAGTATTTT	CASTYRRTDTQYF
TRBV7-6	.	TRBJ2-7	TRBD2	TGTGCCAGCAGCTTATCTAGCGGGGGATACGAGCAGTACTTC	CASSLSSGGYEQYF
TRBV30	.	TRBJ1-5	TRBD1	TGTGCCTGCCAGTACAGGGGGAATCAGCCCCAGCATTTT	CACQYRGNQPQHF
TRBV29-1	few	TRBJ1-2	TRBD1	TGCAGCGTCGGGACAGGGAGCTATGGCTACACCTTC	CSVGTGSYGYTF
TRBV6-1	.	TRBJ2-2	.	TGTGCCAGCAGAGGACAGCCGAACACCGGGGAGCTGTTTTTT	CASRGQPNTGELFF
TRBV30	.	TRBJ2-2	.	TGTGCCTGGAGTGTACTTAATATCGGGGAGCTGTTTTTT	CAWSVLNIGELFF
TRBV2	.	TRBJ2-3	.	TGTGCCACCAGGGGGGGGATATTTACAGATACGCAGTATTTT	CATRGGIFTDTQYF
TRBV5-5	.	TRBJ1-4	.	TGTGCCAGCAGCGTGAATACCGGGAATGAAAAACTGTTTTTT	CASSVNTGNEKLFF
TRBV28	.	TRBJ1-5	.	TGTGCCAGCAGTTCCCCGACGGGGAATCAGCCCCAGCATTTT	CASSSPTGNQPQHF
TRBV4-1	once	TRBJ1-1	TRBD1	TGCGCCAGCAGCCAAGGGACAGGGGGGATGAACACTGAAGCTTTCTTT	CASSQGTGGMNTEAFF
TRBV29-1	.	TRBJ2-5	TRBD2	TGCAGCGTTGAACTAGCGGGGTTCACCCAGTACTTC	CSVELAGFTQYF
TRBV5-4	.	TRBJ2-7	TRBD1	TGTGCCAGCAGCCAGACAGGGGGCGCCTTTTACGAGCAGTACTTC	CASSQTGGAFYEQYF
TRBV13	once	TRBJ1-2	TRBD1	TGTGCCAGCAGCCCGACCCCGGGACAGGGGGCGGGCGGCTACACCTTC	CASSPTPGQGAGGYTF
TRBV7-2	.	TRBJ1-1	.	TGTGCCAGCAGCTTGGACACCCTCGGCACTGAAGCTTTCTTT	CASSLDTLGTEAFF
TRBV13	.	TRBJ2-1	TRBD1	TGTGCCAGCAGGCGAGGGGGCGCCTCCTACAATGAGCAGTTCTTC	CASRRGGASYNEQFF
TRBV5-4	few	TRBJ1-1	.	TGTGCCAGCAGCTTGGCCTGGGCGGGCGCTGGCACTGAAGCTTTCTTT	CASSLAWAGAGTEAFF
TRBV6-1	.	TRBJ2-2	.	TGTGCCAGCAGGGAACAGGCGAACACCGGGGAGCTGTTTTTT	CASREQANTGELFF
TRBV28	.	TRBJ1-1	.	TGTGCCAGCAGTTTTTCTACAGGGAGCACTGAAGCTTTCTTT	CASSFSTGSTEAFF
TRBV6-5	.	TRBJ2-2	.	TGTGCCAGTAGTTACGGGCAGGGGTTTGCCGGGGAGCTGTTTTTT	CASSYGQGFAGELFF
TRBV19	.	TRBJ2-7	.	TGTGCCAGTAGTATAGATCCGGGTCTGCAGTACTTC	CASSIDPGLQYF
TRBV10-3	.	TRBJ2-7	TRBD1	TGTGCCATCAGTGAAGGGACAGCCTTCTACGAGCAGTACTTC	CAISEGTAFYEQYF
TRBV6-5	.	TRBJ1-4	TRBD1	TGTGCCAGTTGCCCCTCCGGGACAGGGGATGAAAAACTGTTTTTT	CASCPSGTGDEKLFF
TRBV5-1	.	TRBJ2-5	.	TGCGCCAGCAGCTCCTGGGGCCATCAAGAGACCCAGTACTTC	CASSSWGHQETQYF
TRBV2	.	TRBJ2-3	TRBD1	TGTGCCAGCAGTGAAGCGCTGGGACAGGGTTCCACAGATACGCAGTATTTT	CASSEALGQGSTDTQYF
TRBV9	.	TRBJ2-3	.	TGTGCCAGCAGCCCGGACTTTAGCACAGATACGCAGTATTTT	CASSPDFSTDTQYF